This T cell receptor beta chain was sequenced in a study of Tregs in tolerant kidney transplant recipients. Per the germline V gene, CDR1 is SNHLY and CDR2 is FYNNEI. V was shortened by 5 bases and J by 5 bases, with 12 bases between the two germline ends. This CDR3 has 13 amino acids. This clone has a single count. Its cognate antigen is unknown. Related graft donors supplied nonmyeloablative bone marrow transplants, and mixed chimerism was transient. Thawed PBMCs were FACS-sorted into unstimulated CD4+CD25+CD127- regulatory T cells, CD4+CD25- non-regulatory cells, CD4 and CD8 cells. TCRdb's copy holds only in-frame clones and misses some; the assay was immunoSEQ multiplex PCR. The sample consists of about 21,000 clones, more than 65% of them appearing once. Study outcomes and limitations: This study did not directly address biological reproducibility. Few patients were studied, so findings need validation in larger groups. Antigen-driven expansion was suggested because donor-specific Tregs expanded more than all Tregs in tolerant patients.

The sequencing used CD8+ T cells from blood (PBMCs), collected 6 months after the transplant. The V and J genes are TRBV2 and TRBJ1-1; unclear D gene. This clonotype was sampled from a human patient who received a combined kidney and bone marrow transplant. The T cells may partly be graft donor cells. The CDR3 nucleotides read TGTGCCAGCAGTCCTTATGCCGGGACTGAAGCTTTCTTT. Translating it yields CASSPYAGTEAFF.